The clone carrying this T cell receptor beta chain occurred once. This specimen comes from a study of PD-L1 blockade in urothelial cancer. Study in general: Prior chemotherapy in patients spanned 0 to 3 regimens.

Profiled with immunoSEQ multiplex PCR; TCRdb holds only in-frame clones, not every one. The repertoire includes about 81,000 clones, around nine tenths of them detected once, and roughly a tenth sits in the top ten. CDR3 length: 14 residues. Per germline, CDR1 SNHLY and CDR2 FYNNEI. Trimming removed 0 bases at V and 6 bases at J, with 6 bases between. Here the sequenced sample was PBMCs, taken around atezolizumab (anti-PD-L1) treatment. This clonotype originated in a man in his sixties with urothelial cancer. This chain links TRBV2 with TRBJ1-6; D gene ambiguous. The CDR3 sequence: CASSEASRNSPLHF. The CDR3 nucleotides read TGTGCCAGCAGTGAAGCGTCTCGTAATTCACCCCTCCACTTT. The full variable domain, completed using reference TRBV2 and TRBJ1-6, is EPEVTQTPSHQVTQMGQEVILRCVPISNHLYFYWYRQILGQKVEFLVSFYNNEISEKSEIFDDQFSVERPDGSNFTLKIRSTKLEDSAMYFCASSEASRNSPLHFGNGTRLTVT.